The next 15 T cell receptor beta chains were all read from a single sample in a study of vaccination effects on CD4 cells after COVID-19. ViraFEST used viral peptide pools to expand antigen-specific CD4+ T cells before sequencing. An approximately 10-day culture period preceded the isolation of CD4+ T cells. All participants had two doses of either the BNT162b2 or mRNA-1273 vaccine. These receptors have no known antigen. Sequenced by immunoSEQ multiplex PCR; TCRdb stores in-frame clones only, minus some. The sample records tens of thousands of clones, over 60% being singletons. The source material was CD4+ T cells from PBMCs cultured with SARS-CoV-2 spike peptides, sampled after COVID-19 vaccination. Source of these receptors: a human donor who received a COVID-19 vaccine.

The chain combines TRBV12-3 or TRBV12-4 with TRBJ1-2; D not resolved. Between the trimmed V and J ends, which lost 5 bases and 8 bases, there was a span of 12 bases. The CDR3 extends over 12 amino acids. The CDR3 here is CASSERRGGYTF. In DNA form, the CDR3 reads TGTGCCAGCAGTGAACGCAGAGGAGGCTACACCTTC.

This chain uses TRBV20-1 with TRBJ1-4; maybe TRBD1 (5 bases). The CDR3 length is 13 residues. Trimming shortened V by 3 bases and J by 5 bases, and 10 bases separated the two germline ends. Germline values: CDR1 DFQATT, CDR2 SNEGSKA (reference sequence). The CDR3 nucleotides are TGCAGTGCTAGTGTCAGACAGAATGAAAAACTGTTTTTT. It yields the protein CSASVRQNEKLFF.

The chain uses TRBV19 and TRBJ1-5, with a weak D call TRBD1 (5 bases). This CDR3 has 16 amino acids. With 4 bases removed from V and 0 bases from J, the gap between germline ends came to 13 bases. Germline loops: CDR1 LNHDA, CDR2 SQIVND (reference sequence). CDR3: CASSKHRDFSNQPQHF. Here the CDR3 DNA reads TGTGCCAGTAGTAAACACCGGGACTTTAGCAATCAGCCCCAGCATTTT. The full variable domain, with the rest looked up from reference TRBV19 and TRBJ1-5, is DGGITQSPKYLFRKEGQNVTLSCEQNLNHDAMYWYRQDPGQGLRLIYYSQIVNDFQKGDIAEGYSVSREKKESFPLTVTSAQKNPTAFYLCASSKHRDFSNQPQHFGDGTRLSIL.

This chain joins TRBV9 and TRBJ2-7; TRBD2 is a possible D gene (6 bases). Germline V gives CDR1 SGDLS, CDR2 YYNGEE. V was cut by 3 bases and J by 7 bases, with 17 bases left in between. The CDR3 has 14 amino acids. DNA of the CDR3: TGTGCCAGCAGCGAGGGACTTAGGAATTGGGAGCAGTACTTC. This translates into CASSEGLRNWEQYF.

This clone was counted a single time. V gene TRBV18 combines with J gene TRBJ2-1; D is unresolved. The CDR3 runs 14 residues. Germline CDR1 reads KGHSH; CDR2 reads LQKENI. Trimming pared 5 bases from V and 4 bases from J, leaving 12 bases between. In nucleotides, the CDR3 is TGTGCCAGCTCATCGCTAGAGAGGTACAATGAGCAGTTCTTC. Its translation: CASSSLERYNEQFF.

Written as DNA, the CDR3 is TGTGCCAGCGCGAGCGGGAGTCTAAATACGCAGTATTTT. Translation: CASASGSLNTQYF. The chain recombines TRBV12-3 or TRBV12-4 with TRBJ2-3, with 8 nucleotides matching TRBD2. V trimming: 8 bases; J trimming: 7 bases; junction bases outside the gene matches: 8. The length of the CDR3 is 13 residues.

This clone was seen more than once but under ten times. The CDR3 here is CASSQTGGYYEQYF. For the CDR3, the DNA is TGTGCCAGCAGCCAGACAGGGGGCTACTACGAGCAGTACTTC. The V and J genes are TRBV3-1 (or the pseudogene TRBV3-2) and TRBJ2-7; TRBD1 matches 10 bases. The V and J ends lost 3 bases and 3 bases, in that order; junction bases with no gene match: 2. Germline-derived CDR1 and CDR2 are LGHDT and YNNKEL (reference sequence). The CDR3 is 14 amino acids.

The chain recombines TRBV5-4 with TRBJ2-5, with 8 bases matching TRBD1. This CDR3 contains 15 residues. CDR1 is SGHNT, CDR2 YYREEE, per germline (reference sequence). J gave up 4 bases and V 4 bases, and 9 bases lay outside the gene matches. The CDR3 nucleotides read TGTGCCAGCAGCCTTTGGACAGGGACGGTAGAGACCCAGTACTTC. Protein: CASSLWTGTVETQYF.

The rearrangement links TRBV6-5 to TRBJ1-3, with D unclear. Germline CDR1 is MNHEY and CDR2 is SVGAGI. This CDR3 comprises 13 residues. Trimming removed 4 bases at V and 2 bases at J, with 6 bases between. For the CDR3, the DNA is TGTGCCAGCAGTTTAATAACTGGAAACACCATATATTTT. Encoded protein: CASSLITGNTIYF.

This sequence joins TRBV19 and TRBJ2-6; 8 bases map to TRBD1. After removal of 8 bases from V and 3 bases from J, the junction contained 9 bases not matched to a gene. The CDR3 is 16 amino acids. CDR1 is LNHDA, CDR2 SQIVND, per germline (reference sequence). For the CDR3, the DNA is TGTGCCAGTTGGGTGCAGGGGGCGTTTGGGGCCAACGTCCTGACTTTC. It codes for CASWVQGAFGANVLTF.

V and J are TRBV18 and TRBJ1-1; 7 bases are a match to TRBD1. The CDR3 loop spans 15 amino acids. CDR1 is KGHSH and CDR2 is LQKENI in the germline V gene. Trimming cost V 4 bases and J 1 base; bases outside gene matches: 6. Here the CDR3 DNA reads TGTGCCAGCTCACTATACGGACAGGAGAACACTGAAGCTTTCTTT. Residues: CASSLYGQENTEAFF.

This clone was seen only a few times. The chain combines TRBV19 with TRBJ1-2; D ambiguous. Looked up from germline, CDR1 is LNHDA and CDR2 is SQIVND (reference sequence). V dropped 5 bases and J dropped 8 bases, with 15 bases sitting between them. The CDR3 covers 13 residues. As DNA, the CDR3 is TGTGCCAGTAGTCCGCTTGGGGTGGCAGGCTACACCTTC. It encodes CASSPLGVAGYTF.

The gene calls are TRBV3-1 (or the pseudogene TRBV3-2) and TRBJ1-6; D unclear. In germline, CDR1 is LGHDT, CDR2 YNNKEL (reference sequence). The CDR3 totals 14 residues. V gave up 0 bases and J gave up 9 bases, with 9 bases separating them. The CDR3 DNA reads as TGTGCCAGCAGCCAAGATCGAACGGGTTCACCCCTCCACTTT. Encoded protein: CASSQDRTGSPLHF.

This rearrangement joins TRBV5-1 to TRBJ1-5, with 11 bases lining up with TRBD1. The CDR3 runs 14 residues. The V and J ends lost 4 bases and 7 bases, in that order; junction bases with no gene match: 4. CDR1 and CDR2 (germline): SGHRS, YFSETQ. In nucleotides, the CDR3 is TGCGCCAGCAGCACGGGACAGGGGGACCAGCCCCAGCATTTT. Translation gives CASSTGQGDQPQHF.

This clone appeared a single time. This chain uses TRBV6-5 with TRBJ2-3; D not certain. V was clipped by 2 bases and J by 0 bases, with 6 bases between them. This CDR3 is built from 14 residues. Germline V CDR1 and CDR2: MNHEY, SVGAGI. CDR3 nucleotides: TGTGCCAGCAGTTACCACAGCAGCACAGATACGCAGTATTTT. This codes for CASSYHSSTDTQYF.